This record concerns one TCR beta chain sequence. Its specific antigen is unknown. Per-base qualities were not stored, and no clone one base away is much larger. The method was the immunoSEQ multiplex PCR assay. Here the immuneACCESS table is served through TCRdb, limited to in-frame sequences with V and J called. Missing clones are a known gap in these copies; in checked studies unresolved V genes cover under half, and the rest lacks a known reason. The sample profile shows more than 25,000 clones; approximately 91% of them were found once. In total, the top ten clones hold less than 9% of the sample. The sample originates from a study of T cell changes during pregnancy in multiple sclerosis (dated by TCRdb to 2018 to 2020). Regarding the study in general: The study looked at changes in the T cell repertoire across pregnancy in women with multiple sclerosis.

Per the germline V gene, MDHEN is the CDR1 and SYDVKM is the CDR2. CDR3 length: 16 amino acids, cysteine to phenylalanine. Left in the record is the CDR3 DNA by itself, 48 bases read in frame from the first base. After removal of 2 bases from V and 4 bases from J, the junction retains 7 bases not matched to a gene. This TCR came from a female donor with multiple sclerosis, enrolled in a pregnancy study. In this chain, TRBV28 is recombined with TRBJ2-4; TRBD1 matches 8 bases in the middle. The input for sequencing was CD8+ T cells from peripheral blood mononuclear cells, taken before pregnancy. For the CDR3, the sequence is CASSLELRTGKNIQYF. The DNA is TGTGCCAGCAGTTTAGAACTTAGGACAGGGAAAAACATTCAGTACTTC.